This T cell receptor beta chain was sequenced in a study of OX40 agonist ivuxolimab in advanced cancers. Study context: A partial response was reached by three patients: one with hepatocellular carcinoma and two with cutaneous melanoma.

Assay: immunoSEQ multiplex PCR; the TCRdb copy retains only in-frame clones and omits some. Seen here are about 59,000 clones, 75% to 90% observed once, and the top ten hold around 2.1%. Details on this clone: As yet, its antigen is unknown.

The cohort excluded patients with autoimmune disease history or systemic immunosuppression. General study results and limits: Dosing at 0.1 to 3.0 mg/kg was accompanied by clonal expansion of CD4+ and CD8+ blood T cells by week 6.

Sequenced material: CD4+ or CD8+ T cells sorted from blood, taken in a trial of the OX40 agonist ivuxolimab. This TCR came from an adult with an advanced solid tumor such as melanoma, head and neck, liver or kidney cancer.

CDR3 DNA sequence: TGTGCCAGCAGCGTACCGCCCCGGGGCGGTGAGCAGTTCTTC. Protein sequence: CASSVPPRGGEQFF. The V call is TRBV9, the J call TRBJ2-1; D is possibly TRBD1 or TRBD2 (5 bases each). CDR3 length: 14 residues. Germline loops: CDR1 SGDLS, CDR2 YYNGEE. Deletions cut 1 base from V and 9 bases from J, with 14 bases between.